These 27 T cell receptor beta chains share one sample of origin, sequenced in a study of naive and memory T cell subsets. Study results and limitations: A few larger clonotypes appeared in naive repertoires, especially CD8, possibly memory cells re-expressing CD45RA.

These TCRs are of unknown antigen specificity. The beta constant-region primer was an equimolar mix of two oligonucleotides covering TRBC1 and TRBC2. Nested alpha and beta constant-region primers with the SP2 primer drove four PCR rounds on ligated cDNA. TCRdb passed the UMI-ligation and nested PCR reads through MiXCR, listing each CDR3 protein once. The data show around 83,000 distinct CDR3 sequences, around 11% seen once. Sequencing input: naive CD4+ T cells from blood. The receptors originated from a human donor in good health.

This clonotype was seen a single time. J is TRBJ1-1 and V is TRBV7-3; 8 nucleotides agree with TRBD1. There are 16 residues in the CDR3. Per germline, CDR1 SGHTA and CDR2 FQGTGA. Trimming at V came to 5 bases and at J to 6 bases, leaving 14 bases not matched to a gene. The chain's CDR3 is CASSPGPGTGLPEAFF. CDR3 bases: TGTGCCAGCAGCCCAGGGCCCGGGACAGGTTTACCTGAAGCTTTCTTT.

This clonotype was picked up a small number of times. The chain couples TRBV7-2 to TRBJ1-5; the D is unclear. The germline V and J ends were trimmed by 5 bases and 9 bases, with 17 bases remaining between them. Germline loops: CDR1 SGHTA, CDR2 FQGNSA. This CDR3 comprises 14 residues. CDR3 protein: CASSREQPGAPQHF. Here the CDR3 DNA reads TGTGCCAGCAGCCGGGAGCAGCCGGGCGCGCCCCAGCATTTT.

The chain joins TRBV6-2 or TRBV6-3 to TRBJ1-5; D unclear. V lost 0 bases and J lost 4, with 13 bases in between. The germline V gene has CDR1 MNHEY and CDR2 SVGEGT. The CDR3 extends over 16 amino acids. The chain's CDR3 is CASSYSSRGANQPQHF. The CDR3 nucleotides read TGTGCCAGCAGTTACTCGTCGCGGGGAGCAAATCAGCCCCAGCATTTT.

The gene calls are TRBV6-2 or TRBV6-3 and TRBJ2-5; weak D call: TRBD1 (6 bases). This CDR3 contains 15 residues. Germline CDR1 is MNHEY and CDR2 is SVGEGT. V was shortened by 4 bases and J by 1 base, with 13 bases between the two germline ends. The CDR3 DNA sequence: TGTGCCAGCAGTTCCCTCACGACAGGCCAAGAGACCCAGTACTTC. Protein product: CASSSLTTGQETQYF.

This clonotype was counted at least ten times. This chain links TRBV7-2 with TRBJ2-5; maybe TRBD2 (6 bases). Trimming cost V 4 bases and J 1 base, with 10 bases left between them. The CDR3 sequence is 14 residues long. Germline CDR1 is SGHTA and CDR2 is FQGNSA. For the CDR3, the DNA is TGTGCCAGCAGCTACCGGGACTCCCAAGAGACCCAGTACTTC. It codes for CASSYRDSQETQYF.

This clonotype was detected many times. The genes are TRBV29-1 and TRBJ2-1, with D possibly TRBD1 on 5 matching bases. CDR1 and CDR2 from the germline V gene are SQVTM and ANQGSEA. This CDR3 has 15 amino acids. The ends were cut back, 4 bases at V and 9 bases at J, with 22 bases in the middle. The chain's CDR3 is CSVGRKGIKKSEQFF. CDR3 nucleotides: TGCAGCGTTGGTAGGAAGGGGATTAAAAAGAGTGAGCAGTTCTTC.

In its sample, this clonotype was seen a few times. The chain carries TRBV19 and TRBJ2-3, with 7 nucleotides matching TRBD2. The CDR3 length is 13 residues. Germline trimming cut 10 bases from V and 9 bases from J; bases unmatched to any gene: 13. In germline, CDR1 is LNHDA, CDR2 SQIVND (reference sequence). The CDR3 loop reads CATSVSGAGTQYF. CDR3 nucleotides: TGTGCCACCAGCGTGAGCGGGGCCGGGACGCAGTATTTT.

This clonotype was seen ten or more times. This chain links TRBV18 with TRBJ2-7, with 9 bases lining up with TRBD1. There are 14 residues in the CDR3. J was trimmed by 4 bases and V by 3 bases; bases with no gene match: 4. The germline V gene encodes CDR1 KGHSH and CDR2 LQKENI. CDR3 DNA: TGTGCCAGCTCACCCGGACAGGGGAATTACGAGCAGTACTTC. Protein: CASSPGQGNYEQYF.

This clonotype has ten or more counts. The chain combines TRBV6-2 or TRBV6-3 with TRBJ2-1; 9 positions agree with TRBD2. There are 14 residues in the CDR3. In germline, CDR1 is MNHEY, CDR2 SVGEGT. Trimming cost V 2 bases and J 6 bases; bases outside gene matches: 2. This chain's CDR3 is CASSYLAGSNEQFF. CDR3 DNA sequence: TGTGCCAGCAGTTACCTAGCGGGGTCCAATGAGCAGTTCTTC.

J is TRBJ1-6 and V is TRBV20-1; TRBD1 might be the D (5 bases). The germline V gene encodes CDR1 DFQATT and CDR2 SNEGSKA (reference sequence). This CDR3 is built from 14 residues. The V gene lost 3 bases and the J gene lost 5 bases, with 11 bases spanning the gap. CDR3 residues: CSARGERNNSPLHF. The CDR3 DNA reads TGCAGTGCTAGGGGGGAAAGAAATAATTCACCCCTCCACTTT.

V usage is TRBV7-2 and J usage is TRBJ1-2; a possible D gene is TRBD1 (6 bases). V gave up 2 bases and J gave up 0 bases, with 10 bases separating them. CDR3 size: 15 residues. Germline V lookup: CDR1 SGHTA, CDR2 FQGNSA. In nucleotides, the CDR3 is TGTGCCAGCAGCTTAAAGGGGGGCACTAACTATGGCTACACCTTC. Amino acids: CASSLKGGTNYGYTF.

The V call is TRBV7-9, the J call TRBJ1-4, with 7 positions matching TRBD1. The J segment lost 7 bases and the V segment lost 5 bases, leaving 7 bases of the junction unmatched. This CDR3 is built from 14 residues. Per the germline V gene, CDR1 is SEHNR and CDR2 is FQNEAQ (reference sequence). The CDR3 nucleotides are TGTGCCAGCAGCAAGACAGGGTTGGTTGAAAAACTGTTTTTT. Translated: CASSKTGLVEKLFF.

The chain links TRBV6-6 to TRBJ2-7; a possible D gene is TRBD1 (5 bases). Germline V gives CDR1 MNHNY, CDR2 SVGAGI (reference sequence). There are 14 residues in the CDR3. V was cut by 2 bases and J by 1 base, with 9 bases left in between. The CDR3, as DNA: TGTGCCAGCAGTTACGTGCAGGGTTCCTACGAGCAGTACTTC. Amino acid sequence: CASSYVQGSYEQYF.

Concerning this clonotype itself: In this CDR3 the conserved last residue, phenylalanine or tryptophan, is missing, so a read error is likely. CDR3 residues: CASSLKDRTYEQYL. In nucleotides, the CDR3 is TGTGCCAGCAGCTTAAAAGACAGAACATACGAGCAGTACTTA. This rearrangement joins TRBV7-9 to TRBJ2-7; D possibly corresponds to TRBD1 (5 bases). This CDR3 has 14 residues. V was trimmed by 2 bases and J by 4 bases, leaving 12 bases between them. CDR1 and CDR2 (germline): SEHNR, FQNEAQ (reference sequence).

This sequence joins TRBV7-8 and TRBJ1-3, with unresolved D. The CDR3 extends over 15 amino acids. The V gene's germline CDR1 is SGHVS and CDR2 FQNEAQ. The V end was cut by 3 bases, the J end by 0 bases, with 9 bases between. CDR3 amino acids: CASSFGKVSGNTIYF. For the CDR3, the DNA is TGTGCCAGCAGCTTTGGCAAGGTCTCTGGAAACACCATATATTTT.

This clonotype occurred a few times. This CDR3 is CASSSGNSPLHF. CDR3 DNA sequence: TGTGCCAGCAGTTCGGGAAATTCACCCCTCCACTTT. The chain combines TRBV6-5 with TRBJ1-6, with D unclear. The germline CDR1 and CDR2 sequences are MNHEY and SVGAGI. V shed 4 bases and J shed 7 bases, with 5 bases lying between them. The CDR3 is made up of 12 amino acids.

This clonotype came up a few times. V usage is TRBV3-1 and J usage is TRBJ2-7; D is possibly TRBD2 (5 bases). This CDR3 has 14 amino acids. Trimming removed 4 bases from V and 0 bases from J, with 10 bases in between. CDR1 LGHDT and CDR2 YNNKEL come from the germline V gene (reference sequence). This chain's CDR3 is CASSLASGSYEQYF. DNA of the CDR3: TGTGCCAGCAGCCTAGCGAGCGGCTCCTACGAGCAGTACTTC.

A few counts support this clonotype. V is TRBV11-1 and J is TRBJ2-2; 9 nucleotides align to TRBD1. The CDR3 totals 17 residues. V dropped 5 bases and J dropped 1; count of bases not matched to a gene: 8. Germline CDR1 is SGHAT and CDR2 is FQDESV (reference sequence). CDR3 coding DNA: TGTGCCAGCAGCCCTGGGAGGGGACAGGGGAACACCGGGGAGCTGTTTTTT. Translating it yields CASSPGRGQGNTGELFF.

The rearrangement uses TRBV12-3 or TRBV12-4 and TRBJ2-1; TRBD2 matches 12 bases. Unmatched junction bases numbered 11, after V lost 5 bases and J lost 6 bases. There are 17 residues in the CDR3. CDR3 in DNA: TGTGCCAGCAGTCCGAAACTCCTAGCGGGAGGGATCAATGAGCAGTTCTTC. It codes for CASSPKLLAGGINEQFF.

This clonotype came up a few times. The CDR3 loop is CSVEATSYGYTF. The CDR3 nucleotides are TGCAGCGTTGAAGCCACGAGCTATGGCTACACCTTC. The chain recombines TRBV29-1 with TRBJ1-2, with unresolved D. The CDR3 has 12 amino acids. Germline loops: CDR1 SQVTM, CDR2 ANQGSEA. The V and J ends lost 1 base and 4 bases respectively, with 7 bases between them.

This clonotype came up many times. This chain connects TRBV20-1 to TRBJ1-5; 8 bases agree with TRBD1. The CDR3 has 17 amino acids. Germline CDR1 is DFQATT and CDR2 is SNEGSKA (reference sequence). The V gene end was trimmed by 0 bases and the J gene end by 2 bases; junction bases not matched to a gene: 9. The CDR3 protein is CSARDRRSGGGNQPQHF. CDR3 sequence (DNA): TGCAGTGCTAGAGATCGACGGTCAGGGGGCGGCAATCAGCCCCAGCATTTT.

This clonotype was found a few times. This chain connects TRBV30 to TRBJ1-3; no firm D call. The CDR3 length is 12 residues. V was pared by 1 base and J by 4 bases, with 5 bases between. CDR1 is GTSNPN, CDR2 SVGIG, per germline (reference sequence). In DNA, the CDR3 is TGTGCCTGGAGTGATACAGGAAACACCATATATTTT. Encoded protein: CAWSDTGNTIYF.

This clonotype was counted many times. The CDR3 sequence: CASTGGHRSEQYF. In DNA form, the CDR3 reads TGTGCCAGCACTGGAGGGCATCGTAGCGAGCAGTACTTC. The genes are TRBV28 and TRBJ2-7; D possibly corresponds to TRBD2 (6 bases). In germline, CDR1 is MDHEN, CDR2 SYDVKM. CDR3 size: 13 residues. V shed 7 bases and J shed 6 bases, with 16 bases lying between them.

There are many counts of this clonotype. The chain joins TRBV20-1 to TRBJ1-1; no reliable D call. Germline loops: CDR1 DFQATT, CDR2 SNEGSKA (reference sequence). This CDR3 has 14 residues. V dropped 2 bases and J dropped 0 bases, with 10 bases sitting between them. Here the CDR3 DNA reads TGCAGTGCTAGACCGGGAGGCATGAACACTGAAGCTTTCTTT. Protein product: CSARPGGMNTEAFF.

This clonotype was counted between two and nine times. The rearrangement uses TRBV18 and TRBJ2-1; possible D gene TRBD2, 5 bases. V shed 6 bases and J shed 3 bases, with 12 bases lying between them. Germline-derived CDR1 and CDR2 are KGHSH and LQKENI. CDR3 length: 14 residues. The CDR3 DNA is TGTGCCAGCTCTCCGACCGGGAACTACAATGAGCAGTTCTTC. Translated, it gives CASSPTGNYNEQFF. Complete variable domain (other parts from reference TRBV18 and TRBJ2-1): NAGVMQNPRHLVRRRGQEARLRCSPMKGHSHVYWYRQLPEEGLKFMVYLQKENIIDESGMPKERFSAEFPKEGPSILRIQQVVRGDSAAYFCASSPTGNYNEQFFGPGTRLTVL.

This clonotype was picked up a small number of times. The chain recombines TRBV5-5 with TRBJ1-3; D unclear. Germline CDR1 is SGHKS and CDR2 is YYEKEE (reference sequence). V lost 0 bases and J lost 0, with 7 bases in between. The CDR3 length is 15 residues. The CDR3, as DNA: TGTGCCAGCAGCTTGGAGGGAAGCTCTGGAAACACCATATATTTT. This gives the protein CASSLEGSSGNTIYF.

V is TRBV5-1 and J is TRBJ1-1; 7 positions match TRBD1. CDR1 is SGHRS and CDR2 is YFSETQ in the germline V gene. The CDR3 has 14 residues. V gave up 4 bases and J gave up 4 bases; unmatched junction bases: 7. The DNA of the CDR3 is TGCGCCAGCAGCACCGGGACAGTCAGCACTGAAGCTTTCTTT. Translated: CASSTGTVSTEAFF.